These T cell receptor beta chains were read from a single sample in a study of identical twins. TCRdb recomputed calls from the 5' RACE reads with MiXCR, one row per CDR3 protein. Among roughly 700,000 distinct CDR3 sequences listed, 8.5% to 9.5% were seen once. These data are also associated with another study on yellow fever vaccine responses in identical twins.

Specimen: PBMCs. The receptors originated from a woman younger than 30 in good health. Each CDR3 is given with its conserved first and last residue. D genes are given only for firm matches. Some rows mark clone size as missing; the rest say once, few, many or name a class of expanded clone.

D	V	J	size	DNA	CDR3
TRBD2	TRBV20-1	TRBJ2-7	.	TGCAGTGCTACCTCCGAGACTAGCGCGTACGAGCAGTACTTC	CSATSETSAYEQYF
.	TRBV7-9	TRBJ2-3	few	TGTGCCAGCAACCCCCGAAGCACAGATACGCAGTATTTT	CASNPRSTDTQYF
TRBD1	TRBV11-2	TRBJ2-7	few	TGTGCCAGCAGCTTAGGAGTTTCGTACAGGGGTTACGAGCAGTACTTC	CASSLGVSYRGYEQYF
.	TRBV12-5	TRBJ2-2	.	TGTGCTAGTTCCCTTCAGGAGGCAGGTGACACCGGGGAGCTGTTTTTT	CASSLQEAGDTGELFF
.	TRBV29-1	TRBJ1-2	.	TGCAGCGCCGAGGATGGCTACACCTTC	CSAEDGYTF
.	TRBV6-2/TRBV6-3	TRBJ2-1	many	TGTGCCAGCAGTTTCTCGGACAGCGCCTACAATGAGCAGTTCTTC	CASSFSDSAYNEQFF
.	TRBV19	TRBJ2-7	.	TGTGCCAGTAGTATTTCGCAGGGTTACTACGAGCAGTACTTC	CASSISQGYYEQYF
TRBD2	TRBV5-1	TRBJ2-1	.	TGCGCCAGCAGCTTGGCTAGCGGGAACTACAATGAGCAGTTCTTC	CASSLASGNYNEQFF
.	TRBV4-3	TRBJ2-5	.	TGCGCCAGCAGCCCCGGGGCCTGGCAAGAGACCCAGTACTTC	CASSPGAWQETQYF
.	TRBV9	TRBJ2-1	few	TGTGCCAGCAGCGTAGCTGCGGAGGGCAATGAGCAGTTCTTC	CASSVAAEGNEQFF
TRBD2	TRBV20-1	TRBJ2-1	few	TGCAGTGCTAGAGCCGGGACTAGCTCCTACAATGAGCAGTTCTTC	CSARAGTSSYNEQFF
TRBD2	TRBV19	TRBJ2-1	.	TGTGCCAGTAGTATAGTAGCGGGCTCCTACAATGAGCAGTTCTTC	CASSIVAGSYNEQFF
TRBD2	TRBV5-6	TRBJ2-1	.	TGTGCCAGCAGCCTCTTAGGAGGCGGGAGTGAATCCTACAATGAGCAGTTCTTC	CASSLLGGGSESYNEQFF
TRBD1	TRBV12-3/TRBV12-4	TRBJ2-2	many	TGTGCCAGCAGAATGGCCGGGACAGGGTTCACCGGGGAGCTGTTTTTT	CASRMAGTGFTGELFF
.	TRBV27	TRBJ1-2	many	TGTGCCAGCAGTTTATCCGGACCCAACTATGGCTACACCTTC	CASSLSGPNYGYTF
.	TRBV20-1	TRBJ2-3	many	TGCAGTGCAAATTCCGGGAGAATCACAGATACGCAGTATTTT	CSANSGRITDTQYF
.	TRBV12-3/TRBV12-4	TRBJ2-6	few	TGTGCCAGCAACTCCCGGGGCACTGGGGCCAACGTCCTGACTTTC	CASNSRGTGANVLTF
TRBD2	TRBV29-1	TRBJ2-7	many	TGCAGCGTTGCTTGGACTAGCGGCCCTGGGGCCTACGAGCAGTACTTC	CSVAWTSGPGAYEQYF
.	TRBV4-1	TRBJ2-5	few	TGCGCCAGCAGCCATGGAGCGGGTTTGGCAGAGACCCAGTACTTC	CASSHGAGLAETQYF
.	TRBV5-1	TRBJ2-4	.	TGCAGCAGCAGCTTCGGGGGAACCAAAAACATTCAGTACTTC	CSSSFGGTKNIQYF
.	TRBV20-1	TRBJ1-1	few	TGCAGTGCTAGGCGAGTGGAACGAGCTTTCTTT	CSARRVERAFF
TRBD1	TRBV6-4	TRBJ2-1	few	TGTGCCAGCAGCCCGACAGGGCTAACCACGATCTCCTACAATGAGCAGTTCTTC	CASSPTGLTTISYNEQFF
.	TRBV29-1	TRBJ2-2	few	TGCAGCGTTGAAAGGAGGGATCACGGGGAGCTGTTTTTT	CSVERRDHGELFF
.	TRBV3-1	TRBJ2-1	many	TGTGCCAGCAGCCAAGATAATAGTATCTATGAGCAGTTCTTC	CASSQDNSIYEQFF
TRBD2	TRBV30	TRBJ2-3	few	TGTGCCTGGAGTCACGGGGGGGGGCCAGGAGATACGCAGTATTTT	CAWSHGGGPGDTQYF
.	TRBV7-7	TRBJ2-1	few	TGTGCTAGCAGCTTATCGGACGGGGGTGGCAATGAGCAGTTCTTC	CASSLSDGGGNEQFF
.	TRBV3-1	TRBJ2-7	.	TGTGCCAGCAGCCAAGGGTTGGACAGCTCCTACGAGCAGTACTTC	CASSQGLDSSYEQYF
.	TRBV28	TRBJ2-7	many	TGTGCCAGCACCGTCGGCCCATGGGCGGGACAGTACTTC	CASTVGPWAGQYF
.	TRBV5-5	TRBJ2-7	few	TGTGCCAGCAGCCCTTCGAGGACAGCCTCCTACGAGCAGTACTTC	CASSPSRTASYEQYF
.	TRBV20-1	TRBJ1-5	.	TGCAGTGCTAGAGATACAGTGGGCAATCAGCCCCAGCATTTT	CSARDTVGNQPQHF
.	TRBV12-3/TRBV12-4	TRBJ2-7	.	TGTGCCAGCAGTAGATCCGAGGGCTCCTACGAGCAGTACTTC	CASSRSEGSYEQYF
.	TRBV11-2	TRBJ2-3	few	TGTGCCAGCAGCTTATTCTCCGGCACCACAGATACGCAGTATTTT	CASSLFSGTTDTQYF
TRBD2	TRBV7-8	TRBJ2-5	few	TGTGCCAGCAGCTTAGCGCACGGGGCGGGAGAAGAGACCCAGTACTTC	CASSLAHGAGEETQYF
TRBD2	TRBV28	TRBJ2-3	.	TGTGCCAGCAGTTCAGGACTAGCGGAAACGGGTACGCAGTATTTT	CASSSGLAETGTQYF
TRBD1	TRBV20-1	TRBJ2-3	.	TGCAGTGCTTCGTGGGACAGGGCCAAGAAATACACAGATACGCAGTATTTT	CSASWDRAKKYTDTQYF
TRBD2	TRBV10-3	TRBJ2-1	.	TGTGCCATCACCAGCGGGGTCTCCTACAATGAGCAGTTCTTC	CAITSGVSYNEQFF
TRBD1	TRBV6-1	TRBJ1-4	few	TGTGCCAGCGGGGACAGGTCAACTAATGAAAAACTGTTTTTT	CASGDRSTNEKLFF
TRBD1	TRBV20-1	TRBJ1-2	few	TGCAGCGCAAGTTCCCGGGACAGAAAGTGCACCTTC	CSASSRDRKCTF
.	TRBV29-1	TRBJ2-7	.	TGCAGCGTTAGGGCAGGGTACAACGAGCAGTACTTC	CSVRAGYNEQYF
.	TRBV6-1	TRBJ2-7	.	TGTGCCAGCAGTGAGCCCCAGTACGAGCAGTACTTC	CASSEPQYEQYF
.	TRBV4-1	TRBJ2-3	few	TGCGCCAGCAGCCAAGATATTCCAGGGGGGGCAGATACGCAGTATTTT	CASSQDIPGGADTQYF
.	TRBV12-3/TRBV12-4	TRBJ1-3	many	TGTGCCAGCAGTTTACGGGAAGCGGGAAACACCATATATTTT	CASSLREAGNTIYF
.	TRBV14	TRBJ2-2	.	TGTGCCAGCAGCCAACTGGGACCGAACACCGGGGAGCTGTTTTTT	CASSQLGPNTGELFF
TRBD1	TRBV12-3/TRBV12-4	TRBJ2-6	few	TGTGCCAGCAGGGGGACAGGGGATCTCTCTGGGGCCAACGTCCTGACTTTC	CASRGTGDLSGANVLTF
.	TRBV12-3/TRBV12-4	TRBJ2-2	.	TGTGCCCTCAGCGGGAACACCGGGGAGCTGTTTTTT	CALSGNTGELFF
TRBD1	TRBV5-1	TRBJ2-3	many	TGCGCCAGCAGCCTCGGACAGGGGATCACAGATACGCAGTATTTT	CASSLGQGITDTQYF
TRBD1	TRBV29-1	TRBJ2-7	few	TGCAGCGTCACTTTAGGGGACAGGCCTTACGAGCAGTACTTC	CSVTLGDRPYEQYF
.	TRBV7-2	TRBJ2-2	many	TGTGCCACACTAAGGCGGCAGGGGACCACCGGGGAGCTGTTTTTT	CATLRRQGTTGELFF
.	TRBV7-2	TRBJ2-7	few	TGTGCCAGCAGCTTAGAGAGCGGACGGCTTGCGGGCGAGCAGTACTTC	CASSLESGRLAGEQYF